This is a list of T cell receptor beta chains from one sample in a study of T cell repertoires in cytomegalovirus infection. A single record per CDR3 protein comes from TCRdb applying MiXCR to the reads. This table has 150,000 to 200,000 distinct CDR3 sequences, roughly 28% appearing once. Material for sequencing was PBMCs. The origin of the receptors is a human donor in good health (CMV status not recorded). Some clones in this sample may be carry-over from other donors' samples. Both conserved end residues are part of each CDR3. Fields, in order: J gene, clone size, V gene, D gene, CDR3 DNA, CDR3 protein. The D gene is left open where the match is weak. Only some rows state a clone size, as once, few, many or a class for expanded clones.

TRBJ2-5 | many | TRBV7-2 | NA | TGTGCCAGCAGCTGGGGGCAAGAGACCCAGTACTTC | CASSWGQETQYF
TRBJ2-3 | NA | TRBV20-1 | TRBD1 | TGCAGTGCTAGACCACTTGGACAGGTTCCAGATACGCAGTATTTT | CSARPLGQVPDTQYF
TRBJ1-1 | NA | TRBV6-1 | TRBD1 | TGTGCCAGCATCTTCGGGACAGACGGAGATGAAGCTTTCTTT | CASIFGTDGDEAFF
TRBJ1-5 | NA | TRBV6-1 | NA | TGTGCCAGCAGTGAAATGGCTAATCAGCCCCAGCATTTT | CASSEMANQPQHF
TRBJ1-1 | NA | TRBV12-5 | NA | TGTGCTAGTGGTTTGGTTGTGAACACTGAAGCTTTCTTT | CASGLVVNTEAFF
TRBJ1-6 | many | TRBV7-2 | NA | TGTGCCAGCAGCCCCGCGGCAGGACAAGGGGCCCCCGACTTT | CASSPAAGQGAPDF
TRBJ2-7 | NA | TRBV27 | NA | TGTGCCAGCCGAAAGTCCTACGAGCAGTACTTC | CASRKSYEQYF
TRBJ2-3 | NA | TRBV5-1 | NA | TGCGCCAGCAGCTTGAACAGCCTCACAGATACGCAGTATTTT | CASSLNSLTDTQYF
TRBJ2-3 | NA | TRBV7-2 | NA | TGTGCCAGCATCGACGGGGTTAGGGATACGCAGTATTTT | CASIDGVRDTQYF
TRBJ2-5 | many | TRBV7-8 | NA | TGTGCCAGCAGCTTACGAGGGGGAAACCAAGAGACCCAGTACTTC | CASSLRGGNQETQYF
TRBJ1-1 | NA | TRBV7-9 | NA | TGTGCCAGCAGCCGCGGAGGACAGTTGGGCACTGAAGCTTTCTTT | CASSRGGQLGTEAFF
TRBJ2-5 | NA | TRBV19 | NA | TGTGCCAGTAGTATCCTGGGGGGTAGGGGGGAGACCCAGTACTTC | CASSILGGRGETQYF
TRBJ2-7 | NA | TRBV5-3 | NA | TGTGCCAGCAGCCAGATCGGGGGTGCCCACGAGCAGTACTTC | CASSQIGGAHEQYF
TRBJ1-4 | many | TRBV7-9 | NA | TGTGCCAGCAGCTTAGGCAGTAATGAAAAACTGTTTTTT | CASSLGSNEKLFF
TRBJ2-5 | NA | TRBV24-1 | NA | TGTGCCACCAGTGGCGGAGGGGGTCCGGTGGAGACCCAGTACTTC | CATSGGGGPVETQYF
TRBJ2-1 | NA | TRBV4-2 | NA | TGTGCCAGCAGCCAAGAACCAGCGGGTAGCTCCTACAATGAGCAGTTCTTC | CASSQEPAGSSYNEQFF
TRBJ1-3 | few | TRBV12-3/TRBV12-4 | NA | TGTGCCAGCAGCCGAGGAGTCTCTGGAAACACCATATATTTT | CASSRGVSGNTIYF
TRBJ1-1 | few | TRBV5-1 | NA | TGCGCCAGCAGCTTGGGTCGGGGAGGGCTGAACACTGAAGCTTTCTTT | CASSLGRGGLNTEAFF
TRBJ2-2 | once | TRBV10-3 | NA | TGTGCCATCAGGCGGGCTGAATCCTACACCGGGGAGCTGTTTTTT | CAIRRAESYTGELFF
TRBJ1-2 | few | TRBV29-1 | NA | TGCAGCGTTCGAAGGGGGAATCAGGGCCTGGGCTACACCTTC | CSVRRGNQGLGYTF